The text below deals with one TCR beta chain. Its antigen has not been determined. Base quality data are lacking; no much larger clone is found one base away. The entry originates in a study of T-cell reconstitution after alpha-beta-depleted transplantation in children listed by TCRdb under 2016. Concerning the study at large: T-cell immune reconstitution after TCRalphabeta/CD19-depleted allogeneic hematopoietic cell transplantation in children was quantitatively tracked in the study by means of TCR repertoire profiling. Study-level results and caveats: The high TCRbeta diversity at day 60 in some patients was ascribed to recipient T cells and intrathymic progenitors that had survived conditioning. Over the following months the frequencies of hyperexpanded clones went down, and after one year T-cell counts and TCRbeta diversity were mostly credited to newly produced T cells. The apparently early recovery of alphabetaT-cell counts about two months after transplant reportedly depended on only several hundred rapidly expanded clones that came from non-depleted graft cells.

Libraries were built with PCR. Reads for this sample came from an Illumina HiSeq 2500. Molecular barcoding was employed in the preparation of TCR libraries, with unique molecular identifiers being used to normalize TCRbeta repertoire quantification. TCRdb reprocessing: public reads trimmed at Q25 with fastp, clones called with MiXCR, in-frame beta chains kept. CDR3 protein duplicates are merged, each entry listing the most common genes and DNA. This sample is represented by about 830,000 distinct CDR3 sequences; less than 20% of them were singletons. The ten most abundant clones make up 5% of the sample. Via the germline V gene (reference sequence), CDR1 is DFQATT and CDR2 SNEGSKA. Between the V and J ends, shortened by 4 bases and 3 bases respectively, the junction contains 10 bases. Including the terminal cysteine and phenylalanine, the CDR3 comprises 13 residues. The kept DNA is CDR3 alone, 39 bases in frame from the first base.

The sample's treatment or condition label, decoded: allogeneic hematopoietic cell transplantation with graft depleted of TCRalphabeta T cells and CD19 B cells. The transplant recipients were children given TCRalphabeta/CD19-depleted allogeneic hematopoietic cell grafts. The sequenced sample was PBMCs, mostly from graft donor cells, obtained 360 days after TCRalphabeta/CD19-depleted stem cell transplant. The chain is assembled from TRBV20-1 and TRBJ1-5; the D gene assignment is ambiguous. The clonotype originates from a male patient younger than 18 who had a stem cell transplant for acute lymphoblastic leukemia, so the T cells may come from the graft donor. The DNA is as follows: TGCAGTGCTACAGCGGCCCCCAATCAGCCCCAGCATTTT. This encodes CSATAAPNQPQHF.